Below are 7 T cell receptor beta chains sequenced from a single sample in a study of OX40 agonist ivuxolimab in advanced cancers. TCRdb's table, derived via immunoSEQ multiplex PCR, lists solely in-frame clones and lacks some. In the table there are fewer than 55,000 clones, about nine tenths of which are singletons. Source: CD4+ or CD8+ T cells sorted from blood, taken in a trial of the OX40 agonist ivuxolimab. These receptor sequences come from an adult with an advanced solid tumor such as melanoma, head and neck, liver or kidney cancer.

This clone has just a few counts. The chain carries TRBV11-2 and TRBJ2-7, with 9 positions matching TRBD2. Trimming cost V 3 bases and J 4 bases; bases outside gene matches: 4. The CDR3 has 14 residues. The V gene's germline CDR1 is SGHAT and CDR2 FQNNGV. The CDR3, as DNA: TGTGCCAGCAGCTTTAGCGGGGGAGGGTACGAGCAGTACTTC. The encoded protein is CASSFSGGGYEQYF. The full variable domain, in which reference TRBV11-2 and TRBJ2-7 provide the parts outside the CDR3, is EAGVAQSPRYKIIEKRQSVAFWCNPISGHATLYWYQQILGQGPKLLIQFQNNGVVDDSQLPKDRFSAERLKGVDSTLKIQPAKLEDSAVYLCASSFSGGGYEQYFGPGTRLTVT.

The rearrangement joins TRBV7-9 to TRBJ1-1; D is perhaps TRBD1 (5 bases). Looked up from germline, CDR1 is SEHNR and CDR2 is FQNEAQ (reference sequence). CDR3 length equals 14 residues. V was shortened by 5 bases and J by 1 base, with 11 bases between the two germline ends. CDR3 DNA: TGTGCCAGCAGCCTGGGGGGACCGAACACTGAAGCTTTCTTT. This gives the protein CASSLGGPNTEAFF. Full variable domain (remainder filled in from reference TRBV7-9 and TRBJ1-1): DTGVSQNPRHKITKRGQNVTFRCDPISEHNRLYWYRQTLGQGPEFLTYFQNEAQLEKSRLLSDRFSAERPKGSFSTLEIQRTEQGDSAMYLCASSLGGPNTEAFFGQGTRLTVV.

The chain recombines TRBV5-4 with TRBJ1-2; D call uncertain. The CDR3 covers 15 residues. V lost 0 bases, J lost 4 bases, and 13 bases lay in between. The germline gives CDR1 SGHNT, CDR2 YYREEE (reference sequence). Here the CDR3 DNA reads TGTGCCAGCAGCTTGGTAGGGCAGAACCTCTATGGCTACACCTTC. As protein: CASSLVGQNLYGYTF.

The J gene is TRBJ1-5, the V gene TRBV25-1; TRBD1 is a possible D gene (5 bases). The V end was cut by 1 base, the J end by 2 bases, with 6 bases between. Per germline, CDR1 MGHDK and CDR2 SYGVNS. The CDR3 runs to 14 residues. For the CDR3, the DNA is TGTGCCAGCAGTGAATGGGGGGGCAATCAGCCCCAGCATTTT. This translates into CASSEWGGNQPQHF.

The chain combines TRBV30 with TRBJ1-1, with D perhaps TRBD1 (5 bases). The V gene's germline CDR1 is GTSNPN and CDR2 SVGIG (reference sequence). This CDR3 is 12 amino acids long. The V and J ends lost 2 bases and 7 bases respectively, with 11 bases between them. CDR3 DNA sequence: TGTGCCTGGAGTCTGACAGATATTGAAGCTTTCTTT. Translated: CAWSLTDIEAFF.

V usage is TRBV27 and J usage is TRBJ2-5; 9 nucleotides match TRBD1. V gave up 8 bases and J gave up 5 bases; unmatched junction bases: 21. This CDR3 spans 18 amino acids. Looked up from germline, CDR1 is MNHEY and CDR2 is SMNVEV (reference sequence). CDR3: CASGSLQRQGGLPETQYF. In nucleotides, the CDR3 is TGTGCCAGCGGTTCCCTACAGAGACAGGGGGGCCTCCCGGAGACCCAGTACTTC.

This clone was detected only once. The chain joins TRBV9 to TRBJ2-1; 9 nucleotides align to TRBD1. The CDR3 runs to 16 residues. Unmatched junction bases numbered 5, after V lost 3 bases and J lost 1 base. Per germline, CDR1 SGDLS and CDR2 YYNGEE. The CDR3 nucleotides read TGTGCCAGCAGCGGATACAGGGGGCAGTCCTACAATGAGCAGTTCTTC. Its protein is CASSGYRGQSYNEQFF.